Listed here is a single TCR beta chain. The sample contains more than one DNA sequence encoding this CDR3. CD8 cells regarded as naive lacked CD45RO, were positively chosen for CCR7, and omitted terminally differentiated effector memory CD45RA+ cells. Sorted-subset replicate PCRs used about 180 ng DNA, 25,000 to 30,000 T cell genomes. The data were produced by immunoSEQ multiplex PCR, yet TCRdb's version contains in-frame clones alone and is incomplete. Of about 2.1 million clones listed, 85% to 95% are singletons. Germline V lookup: CDR1 SEHNR, CDR2 FQNEAQ (reference sequence). V lost 1 base to trimming and J lost 3 bases, with 10 bases between them. This CDR3 is built from 14 residues. The source of the sample is a study of shared clonotypes between healthy human individuals. The overall study: Researchers drew samples from two women and a few men aged 18 to 49.

Sequencing input: naive CD8+ T cells from PBMCs. V and J are TRBV7-9 and TRBJ2-7; TRBD1 is a possible D gene (6 bases). The sequence was obtained from a man in his late teens or twenties in good health. Some clones in this sample may be carry-over from other donors' samples. The CDR3 coding sequence is TGTGCCAGCAGCTTAGTTGGACAGATCTACGAGCAGTACTTC. Translating gives CASSLVGQIYEQYF.